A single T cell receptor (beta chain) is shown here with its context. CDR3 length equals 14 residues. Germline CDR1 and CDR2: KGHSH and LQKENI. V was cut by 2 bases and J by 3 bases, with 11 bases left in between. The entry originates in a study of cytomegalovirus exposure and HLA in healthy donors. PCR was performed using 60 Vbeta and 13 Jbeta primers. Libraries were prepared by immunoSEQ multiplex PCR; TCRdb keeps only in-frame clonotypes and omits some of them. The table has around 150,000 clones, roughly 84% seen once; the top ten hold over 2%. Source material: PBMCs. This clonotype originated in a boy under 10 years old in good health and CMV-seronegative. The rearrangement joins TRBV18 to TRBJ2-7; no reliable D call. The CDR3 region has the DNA TGTGCCAGCTCACCATTGACGGGTTACTACGAGCAGTACTTC. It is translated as CASSPLTGYYEQYF.